This T cell receptor beta chain was identified during a study of blood T cells in healthy people across ages. It was with a sample-barcoded 5' primer and a J-beta primer mix that a second PCR of roughly 7 to 12 cycles was run. From each sample, at least 3 million paired-end reads containing CDR3 were obtained. TCRdb passed the 5' RACE reads through MiXCR, listing each CDR3 protein once. The sample carries roughly 1.5 million distinct CDR3 sequences, about 42% recorded once. The ends were cut back, 0 bases at V and 2 bases at J, with 17 bases in the middle. The CDR3 extends over 17 amino acids. CDR1 and CDR2 (germline): SGDLS, YYNGEE.

Sequenced sample: blood. This chain uses TRBV9 with TRBJ1-2; D might be TRBD1 (6 bases). The clonotype originates from a woman between 18 and 29 years old in good health. In DNA, the CDR3 is TGTGCCAGCAGCGTAGTTTTTGGGGGGGACACCAACTATGGCTACACCTTC. Translated, it gives CASSVVFGGDTNYGYTF.